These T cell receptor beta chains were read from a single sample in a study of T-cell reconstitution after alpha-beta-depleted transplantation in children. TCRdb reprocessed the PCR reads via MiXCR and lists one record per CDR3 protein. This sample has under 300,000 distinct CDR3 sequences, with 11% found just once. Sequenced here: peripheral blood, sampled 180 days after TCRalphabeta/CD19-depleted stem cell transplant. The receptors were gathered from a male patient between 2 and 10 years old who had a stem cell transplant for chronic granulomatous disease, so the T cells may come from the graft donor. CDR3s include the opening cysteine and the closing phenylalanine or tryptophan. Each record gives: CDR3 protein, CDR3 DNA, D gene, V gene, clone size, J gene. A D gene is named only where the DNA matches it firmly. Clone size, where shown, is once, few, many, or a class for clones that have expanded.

CDR3aa: CASSQGQTGRSGETQYF
CDR3nt: TGCGCCAGCAGCCAAGGGCAGACGGGCAGATCTGGAGAGACCCAGTACTTC
d_gene: -
v_gene: TRBV4-1
abundance: many
j_gene: TRBJ2-5

CDR3aa: CASSVGAGKETQYF
CDR3nt: TGTGCCAGCAGCGTAGGGGCAGGAAAAGAGACCCAGTACTTC
d_gene: -
v_gene: TRBV9
abundance: many
j_gene: TRBJ2-5

CDR3aa: CASSLLASPYNEQFF
CDR3nt: TGTGCCAGCAGCCTATTAGCGAGTCCCTACAATGAGCAGTTCTTC
d_gene: -
v_gene: TRBV7-9
abundance: -
j_gene: TRBJ2-1

CDR3aa: CASSIGPGYEQYF
CDR3nt: TGTGCCAGCAGTATTGGGCCAGGTTACGAGCAGTACTTC
d_gene: -
v_gene: TRBV12-3/TRBV12-4
abundance: many
j_gene: TRBJ2-7

CDR3aa: CASRPDRGMPTEAFF
CDR3nt: TGTGCCAGCAGACCCGACAGGGGCATGCCTACTGAAGCTTTCTTT
d_gene: TRBD1
v_gene: TRBV6-1
abundance: many
j_gene: TRBJ1-1

CDR3aa: CASSPILGGQQFF
CDR3nt: TGTGCCAGCAGCCCCATTCTTGGGGGTCAGCAGTTCTTC
d_gene: -
v_gene: TRBV7-6
abundance: many
j_gene: TRBJ2-1

CDR3aa: CASSHRVDEQFF
CDR3nt: TGCGCCAGCAGCCACCGAGTCGATGAGCAGTTCTTC
d_gene: -
v_gene: TRBV4-1
abundance: many
j_gene: TRBJ2-1

CDR3aa: CAIRNSGNSYEQYF
CDR3nt: TGTGCCATCAGGAATAGCGGGAACTCCTACGAGCAGTACTTC
d_gene: TRBD2
v_gene: TRBV10-3
abundance: many
j_gene: TRBJ2-7

CDR3aa: CASSQRPSMGANVLTF
CDR3nt: TGTGCCAGCAGCCAACGGCCGAGTATGGGGGCCAACGTCCTGACTTTC
d_gene: -
v_gene: TRBV11-2
abundance: many
j_gene: TRBJ2-6

CDR3aa: CASSHSDGNEQFF
CDR3nt: TGTGCCAGCAGCCATAGTGACGGCAATGAGCAGTTCTTC
d_gene: -
v_gene: TRBV14
abundance: few
j_gene: TRBJ2-1

CDR3aa: CASSSSLETQYF
CDR3nt: TGTGCCAGCAGTTCCAGCTTAGAGACCCAGTACTTC
d_gene: -
v_gene: TRBV6-4
abundance: many
j_gene: TRBJ2-5

CDR3aa: CASSPLSGGPLKETQYF
CDR3nt: TGTGCCAGCTCCCCGCTTAGCGGGGGGCCCCTTAAGGAGACCCAGTACTTC
d_gene: TRBD2
v_gene: TRBV18
abundance: few
j_gene: TRBJ2-5

CDR3aa: CAISGGTIPYNEQFF
CDR3nt: TGTGCCATCAGTGGGGGGACTATTCCCTACAATGAGCAGTTCTTC
d_gene: TRBD2
v_gene: TRBV10-3
abundance: many
j_gene: TRBJ2-1

CDR3aa: CASRTGGELFF
CDR3nt: TGTGCCAGTAGGACCGGCGGGGAGCTGTTTTTT
d_gene: -
v_gene: TRBV19
abundance: -
j_gene: TRBJ2-2

CDR3aa: CASSQDTGSRQYF
CDR3nt: TGTGCCAGCAGCCAAGATACCGGCTCCCGGCAGTACTTC
d_gene: -
v_gene: TRBV4-2
abundance: many
j_gene: TRBJ2-7

CDR3aa: CASSSILPETQYF
CDR3nt: TGCGCCAGCAGCTCCATACTCCCAGAGACCCAGTACTTC
d_gene: -
v_gene: TRBV5-1
abundance: many
j_gene: TRBJ2-5

CDR3aa: CRTSGDRSDHEQFF
CDR3nt: TGCAGGACTAGCGGGGACCGTTCAGACCATGAGCAGTTCTTC
d_gene: TRBD2
v_gene: TRBV20-1
abundance: -
j_gene: TRBJ2-1

CDR3aa: CASSRRGGQGAYEQYF
CDR3nt: TGTGCCAGCAGCCGCCGAGGGGGGCAGGGGGCCTACGAGCAGTACTTC
d_gene: -
v_gene: TRBV3-1
abundance: many
j_gene: TRBJ2-7

CDR3aa: CASSQVGGVGELFF
CDR3nt: TGTGCCAGCAGCCAAGTAGGTGGCGTCGGGGAGCTGTTTTTT
d_gene: -
v_gene: TRBV3-1
abundance: few
j_gene: TRBJ2-2

CDR3aa: CASRSPRTGQLYEQYF
CDR3nt: TGTGCCAGCAGATCCCCCCGGACAGGACAATTATACGAGCAGTACTTC
d_gene: TRBD1
v_gene: TRBV6-2/TRBV6-3
abundance: -
j_gene: TRBJ2-7

CDR3aa: CSARDVGNTEAFF
CDR3nt: TGCAGTGCTAGAGACGTAGGGAACACTGAAGCTTTCTTT
d_gene: -
v_gene: TRBV20-1
abundance: many
j_gene: TRBJ1-1

CDR3aa: CASSLGFGISYEQYF
CDR3nt: TGTGCCAGCAGCTTGGGTTTCGGCATCTCCTACGAGCAGTACTTC
d_gene: -
v_gene: TRBV5-6
abundance: -
j_gene: TRBJ2-7

CDR3aa: CSARASTLQETQYF
CDR3nt: TGCAGTGCTAGAGCCAGCACACTCCAAGAGACCCAGTACTTC
d_gene: -
v_gene: TRBV20-1
abundance: many
j_gene: TRBJ2-5

CDR3aa: CASSYSQITQETQYF
CDR3nt: TGTGCCAGCAGTTACTCTCAGATCACCCAAGAGACCCAGTACTTC
d_gene: -
v_gene: TRBV6-5
abundance: many
j_gene: TRBJ2-5

CDR3aa: CASSPSGQGGYEQYF
CDR3nt: TGTGCCAGCAGCCCTTCGGGACAGGGTGGTTACGAGCAGTACTTC
d_gene: TRBD1
v_gene: TRBV9
abundance: many
j_gene: TRBJ2-7

CDR3aa: CASSFAFWDSSYEQYF
CDR3nt: TGTGCCAGCAGCTTTGCCTTCTGGGACAGCTCCTACGAGCAGTACTTC
d_gene: TRBD1
v_gene: TRBV11-2
abundance: many
j_gene: TRBJ2-7

CDR3aa: CASSQRFNTGELFF
CDR3nt: TGTGCCAGCAGCCAAAGATTCAACACCGGGGAGCTGTTTTTT
d_gene: -
v_gene: TRBV5-4
abundance: -
j_gene: TRBJ2-2

CDR3aa: CSVSDSPTQPQHF
CDR3nt: TGCAGCGTTAGTGACTCCCCCACTCAGCCCCAGCATTTT
d_gene: -
v_gene: TRBV29-1
abundance: many
j_gene: TRBJ1-5

CDR3aa: CASSSISGRGYNEQFF
CDR3nt: TGTGCCAGCAGTTCGATTAGCGGGAGGGGATACAATGAGCAGTTCTTC
d_gene: TRBD2
v_gene: TRBV12-3/TRBV12-4
abundance: many
j_gene: TRBJ2-1

CDR3aa: CSAREVRGLSSYNEQFF
CDR3nt: TGCAGTGCTAGAGAGGTCAGGGGACTAAGCTCCTACAATGAGCAGTTCTTC
d_gene: -
v_gene: TRBV20-1
abundance: many
j_gene: TRBJ2-1

CDR3aa: CASTPSDTQYF
CDR3nt: TGTGCCAGCACTCCTTCAGATACGCAGTATTTT
d_gene: -
v_gene: TRBV12-3/TRBV12-4
abundance: many
j_gene: TRBJ2-3

CDR3aa: CATSPGSGANVLTF
CDR3nt: TGTGCCACCTCCCCGGGGTCTGGGGCCAACGTCCTGACTTTC
d_gene: -
v_gene: TRBV28
abundance: many
j_gene: TRBJ2-6

CDR3aa: CASTPGTSGSNEQFF
CDR3nt: TGTGCCAGCACCCCGGGGACTAGCGGGAGTAATGAGCAGTTCTTC
d_gene: TRBD2
v_gene: TRBV7-9
abundance: -
j_gene: TRBJ2-1

CDR3aa: CASSLRTSGTSIVTDTQYF
CDR3nt: TGTGCCAGCAGCTTAAGGACTAGCGGGACCTCGATAGTCACAGATACGCAGTATTTT
d_gene: TRBD2
v_gene: TRBV11-2
abundance: many
j_gene: TRBJ2-3

CDR3aa: CASSLDRTFGAPNQPQHF
CDR3nt: TGTGCCAGCAGCTTAGACAGGACCTTCGGGGCTCCCAATCAGCCCCAGCATTTT
d_gene: -
v_gene: TRBV7-6
abundance: many
j_gene: TRBJ1-5

CDR3aa: CASSYPGHNEQFF
CDR3nt: TGTGCCAGCAGTTATCCAGGGCACAATGAGCAGTTCTTC
d_gene: -
v_gene: TRBV12-3/TRBV12-4
abundance: many
j_gene: TRBJ2-1

CDR3aa: CASSPGGSDYEQYF
CDR3nt: TGTGCCAGCAGCCCCGGGGGATCAGACTACGAGCAGTACTTC
d_gene: -
v_gene: TRBV12-3/TRBV12-4
abundance: many
j_gene: TRBJ2-7

CDR3aa: CASSPPDHTGELFF
CDR3nt: TGTGCCAGCAGTCCTCCGGACCACACCGGGGAGCTGTTTTTT
d_gene: -
v_gene: TRBV6-2/TRBV6-3
abundance: many
j_gene: TRBJ2-2

CDR3aa: CASSFFHGRTSGTHNEQFF
CDR3nt: TGTGCCAGCAGCTTTTTTCACGGGAGGACTAGCGGGACCCACAATGAGCAGTTCTTC
d_gene: TRBD2
v_gene: TRBV7-2
abundance: many
j_gene: TRBJ2-1

CDR3aa: CSARLGSTYEQYF
CDR3nt: TGCAGTGCTAGATTAGGCTCCACCTACGAGCAGTACTTC
d_gene: -
v_gene: TRBV20-1
abundance: many
j_gene: TRBJ2-7

CDR3aa: CASSEASAQGSPNEQFF
CDR3nt: TGTGCCAGCAGTGAAGCATCGGCACAGGGTAGCCCTAATGAGCAGTTCTTC
d_gene: -
v_gene: TRBV2
abundance: -
j_gene: TRBJ2-1

CDR3aa: CASSLDNGILPGELFF
CDR3nt: TGTGCCAGCAGCTTAGATAACGGGATCTTGCCCGGGGAGCTGTTTTTT
d_gene: -
v_gene: TRBV7-8
abundance: many
j_gene: TRBJ2-2

CDR3aa: CASRGLAGGYEQYF
CDR3nt: TGTGCCAGCAGAGGACTAGCGGGGGGCTACGAGCAGTACTTC
d_gene: TRBD2
v_gene: TRBV6-5
abundance: many
j_gene: TRBJ2-7

CDR3aa: CAWSSTRGRGVNEQYF
CDR3nt: TGTGCCTGGAGTTCAACCCGGGGCAGGGGTGTAAACGAGCAGTACTTC
d_gene: -
v_gene: TRBV30
abundance: few
j_gene: TRBJ2-7

CDR3aa: CASSIVAQGGEQYF
CDR3nt: TGTGCCAGTAGTATAGTCGCTCAGGGCGGCGAGCAGTACTTC
d_gene: -
v_gene: TRBV19
abundance: many
j_gene: TRBJ2-7

CDR3aa: CSARDLGTEAFF
CDR3nt: TGCAGTGCTAGAGATCTGGGTACTGAAGCTTTCTTT
d_gene: -
v_gene: TRBV20-1
abundance: many
j_gene: TRBJ1-1

CDR3aa: CSVSTSGAANEQFF
CDR3nt: TGCAGCGTGTCGACTAGCGGGGCTGCTAATGAGCAGTTCTTC
d_gene: TRBD2
v_gene: TRBV29-1
abundance: many
j_gene: TRBJ2-1

CDR3aa: CATPRGEPGQGTGELFF
CDR3nt: TGTGCCACCCCACGGGGGGAGCCGGGACAGGGGACCGGGGAGCTGTTTTTT
d_gene: TRBD1
v_gene: TRBV27
abundance: many
j_gene: TRBJ2-2

CDR3aa: CASSHAGSTSYEQYF
CDR3nt: TGTGCCAGCAGCCATGCTGGTTCTACCTCCTACGAGCAGTACTTC
d_gene: -
v_gene: TRBV3-1
abundance: many
j_gene: TRBJ2-7

CDR3aa: CASSLHGNTEAFF
CDR3nt: TGTGCCAGCAGTCTCCACGGGAACACTGAAGCTTTCTTT
d_gene: -
v_gene: TRBV12-3/TRBV12-4
abundance: many
j_gene: TRBJ1-1

CDR3aa: CASSHNSGRKTNEQFF
CDR3nt: TGTGCCAGCTCACACAATAGCGGGAGAAAGACAAATGAGCAGTTCTTC
d_gene: TRBD2
v_gene: TRBV18
abundance: -
j_gene: TRBJ2-1

CDR3aa: CASSLLGVKDVLTF
CDR3nt: TGTGCCAGCAGCCTGCTGGGGGTAAAGGACGTCCTGACTTTC
d_gene: -
v_gene: TRBV5-6
abundance: few
j_gene: TRBJ2-6

CDR3aa: CASTPGQFF
CDR3nt: TGTGCCTCCACACCCGGGCAGTTCTTC
d_gene: -
v_gene: TRBV30
abundance: many
j_gene: TRBJ2-1

CDR3aa: CASSSGGILTDTQYF
CDR3nt: TGTGCCAGCAGCAGCGGGGGGATCCTCACAGATACGCAGTATTTT
d_gene: TRBD2
v_gene: TRBV3-1
abundance: many
j_gene: TRBJ2-3

CDR3aa: CASSLDTRSRGGSTGELFF
CDR3nt: TGTGCCAGCAGCTTAGATACACGGAGTCGGGGGGGGAGCACCGGGGAGCTGTTTTTT
d_gene: TRBD2
v_gene: TRBV11-2
abundance: many
j_gene: TRBJ2-2